The clone carrying this T cell receptor beta chain has only a few counts. 5'RACE template switching produced TCR cDNA carrying a universal primer site and UMIs. TCRdb called the 5' RACE reads again in MiXCR, with one record for every CDR3 protein. This table holds a few hundred thousand distinct CDR3 sequences, about a sixth found once. The sample is drawn from a study of T cells after yellow fever vaccination. The V gene's germline CDR1 is LNHDA and CDR2 SQIVND (reference sequence). The CDR3 has 15 amino acids. Between the trimmed V and J ends, which lost 5 bases and 1 base, there was a span of 14 bases.

Sample: PBMCs, taken 5 days after the first yellow fever vaccination. The sequence came from a man aged 18 to 30 who received the YFV17D yellow fever vaccine. This chain joins TRBV19 and TRBJ1-1; D remains ambiguous. The chain's CDR3 is CASSDSAAANTEAFF. In DNA, the CDR3 is TGTGCCAGTAGTGATTCGGCTGCAGCGAACACTGAAGCTTTCTTT.